This T cell receptor (beta chain) was found in a study of T cells in Graves' hyperthyroidism and ophthalmopathy. Remarks on this clonotype: Its antigen is unknown.

Any symptoms of ophthalmopathy came after the first hyperthyroidism diagnosis, from which the blood sample dates. Amplification of TCR beta CDR3 regions was performed using RNA transcripts as template. The HTBI set primed first-round TCR CDR3 RT-PCR. TCRdb re-derived calls from the multiplex PCR reads in MiXCR, one entry per CDR3 protein. The sample lists a few hundred thousand distinct CDR3 sequences, approximately 14% occurring once. The CDR3 covers 13 residues. J lost 7 bases, V lost 1 base, and 3 bases had no gene match. In germline, CDR1 is SGHTA, CDR2 FQGNSA. Study-wide results and limits: Researchers found most expanded thyroid clonotypes above 0.001 in blood as well.

The sequence was obtained from a woman younger than 35 with Graves' hyperthyroidism that later progressed to Graves' ophthalmopathy. Sequences were obtained from blood. The J gene is TRBJ1-2, the V gene TRBV7-2; TRBD1 aligns across 7 bases. CDR3 sequence (DNA): TGTGCCAGCAGCTTAGGGGGACAGAGTGGCTACACCTTC. It codes for CASSLGGQSGYTF.